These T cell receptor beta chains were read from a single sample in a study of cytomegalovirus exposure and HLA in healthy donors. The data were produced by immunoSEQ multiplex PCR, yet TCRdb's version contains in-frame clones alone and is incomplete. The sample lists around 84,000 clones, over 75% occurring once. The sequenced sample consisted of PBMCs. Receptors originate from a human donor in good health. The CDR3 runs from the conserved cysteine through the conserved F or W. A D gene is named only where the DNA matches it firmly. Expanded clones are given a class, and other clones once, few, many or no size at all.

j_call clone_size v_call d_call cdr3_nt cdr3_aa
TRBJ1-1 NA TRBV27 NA TGTGCCAGCCGTTGGGGGACAAATCCGAACACTGAAGCTTTCTTT CASRWGTNPNTEAFF
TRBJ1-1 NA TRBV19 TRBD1 TGTGCCAGTAGTATAGATGCCCGGGACAGGGGGTCCACTGAAGCTTTCTTT CASSIDARDRGSTEAFF
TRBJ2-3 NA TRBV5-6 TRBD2 TGTGCCAGCAGCTTGTGGCGAGCGGGGGGATCAGATACGCAGTATTTT CASSLWRAGGSDTQYF
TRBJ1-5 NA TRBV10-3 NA TGTGCCATCAGTAGCGCCCTCGACAATCAGCCCCAGCATTTT CAISSALDNQPQHF
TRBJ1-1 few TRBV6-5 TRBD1 TGTGCCAGCAGGGGGACAGCGGACGACCCTGAAGCTTTCTTT CASRGTADDPEAFF
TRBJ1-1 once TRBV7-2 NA TGTGCCAGCAGCTCCTGGAGGGGTACCACTGAAGCTTTCTTT CASSSWRGTTEAFF
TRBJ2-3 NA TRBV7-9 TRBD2 TGTGCCAGCAGCCCGAGGGGTAGCGGGGGAACAGATACGCAGTATTTT CASSPRGSGGTDTQYF
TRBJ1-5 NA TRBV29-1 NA TGCAGCGTTGTTGAAAGAGGAGACCAGCCCCAGCATTTT CSVVERGDQPQHF
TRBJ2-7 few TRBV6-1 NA TGTGCCAGCAGCGCCGAAGGTAGCGGCGCCTACGAGCAGTACTTC CASSAEGSGAYEQYF
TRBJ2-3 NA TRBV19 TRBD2 TGTGCCAGTAGTGCCCTAGCGGGGCAAACAGATACGCAGTATTTT CASSALAGQTDTQYF
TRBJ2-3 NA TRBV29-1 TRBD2 TGCAGCGTGACTAGCGGGGGATTCACAGATACGCAGTATTTT CSVTSGGFTDTQYF
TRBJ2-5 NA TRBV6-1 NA TGTGCCAGCAGTGAGGGTTGGGGGGGGCCTCTGGAGACCCAGTACTTC CASSEGWGGPLETQYF